This T cell receptor beta chain comes out of a study of CD8 T cells in ankylosing spondylitis. Study observations and caveats: Prior work had noted some motif variants in reactive arthritis blood and synovial fluid. Matched synovial fluid from ankylosing spondylitis patients was reported to be enriched for disease-linked clones. A TCR beta motif of several highly homologous variants seemed to mark ankylosing spondylitis blood. Disease-linked clones bore a CD8+ phenotype, appearing relatively rarely in peripheral blood.

TCR beta libraries were made by quantitative 5'-RACE with molecular barcodes. TCRdb ran MiXCR on the 5' RACE reads and lists one entry per CDR3 protein. The table has fewer than 400,000 distinct CDR3 sequences, 20% to 25% seen once. Trimming cost V 3 bases and J 2 bases, with 8 bases left between them. Germline lookup yields CDR1 KGHSH and CDR2 LQKENI. The CDR3 sequence is 13 residues long. On this clonotype itself: Its specificity is unknown.

Sequenced input: blood, either unsorted or a sorted T cell fraction (not recorded which). The rearrangement joins TRBV18 to TRBJ2-7; no clear D gene. The origin of this receptor is a male donor with ankylosing spondylitis. DNA for the CDR3: TGTGCCAGCTCACCGGGGATTACCTACGAGCAGTACTTC. This sequence encodes CASSPGITYEQYF.